This note documents a single T cell receptor (beta chain) sequence. Its antigen is unknown. Generation of bulk TCR libraries relied on previously described methods and listed TCR primers. TCRdb reprocessed the PCR reads via MiXCR and lists one record per CDR3 protein. The top ten clones hold 0.76% of a sample with around 460,000 distinct CDR3 sequences, about 25% of them seen once. This sample stems from a study of molecular identifiers for immune sequencing clone quantification. Findings and limits, study-wide: Because of identical TCR molecules sharing a barcode, sizes of highly expanded clones could be underestimated.

The CDR3 has 17 amino acids. V dropped 4 bases and J dropped 4; count of bases not matched to a gene: 10. Germline lookup yields CDR1 MNHEY and CDR2 SMNVEV (reference sequence). The chain is built from TRBV27 and TRBJ2-3; 11 positions agree with TRBD2. The sequencing sample was made of naive CD8+ T cells from blood, with Jurkat cell RNA spiked in. Subset: FACS-sorted CD8+CD4-CCR7+CD45RA+ naive T cells. The sequence derives from a human donor in good health. Some libraries in this study had Jurkat cell RNA spiked in. CDR3 nucleotides: TGTGCCAGCAGTTCCCCTGCTAGCGGGAGGTGGGCAGATACGCAGTATTTT. Its translation is CASSSPASGRWADTQYF.